The 32 T cell receptor beta chains below were found in one sample sequenced in a study of post-analysis software for immune sequencing data (dated by TCRdb to the mid-2010s). Study-wide findings and limitations: Four to six TRBV segments, including TRBV5-6, TRBV5-1 and TRBV20-1, were significantly more frequent in patients than controls.

No antigens are known for them. Preparation of the library involved PCR. TCRdb lists the instrument as Illumina HiSeq 2500. To reduce PCR and sequencing biases, unique molecular identifiers were built into the TCR beta cDNA libraries. TCRdb reprocessing: public reads trimmed at Q25 with fastp, clones called with MiXCR, in-frame beta chains kept. Entries that share a CDR3 protein sequence are merged under the most common genes and DNA. This sample has 740,000 or so distinct CDR3 sequences in its table, and around 53% of those were observed once. Jointly, the top ten make up approximately 4.2% of the sample. The sequenced sample was blood. Receptors were obtained from a girl aged 10 to 17 with multiple sclerosis.

The chain combines TRBV20-1 with TRBJ2-5; possibly TRBD2 for D (7 bases). V lost 1 base, J lost 5 bases, and 14 bases lay in between. Germline values: CDR1 DFQATT, CDR2 SNEGSKA (reference sequence). The CDR3 is 14 amino acids. CDR3 sequence: CSARGGGAWETQYF. CDR3 in DNA: TGCAGTGCTAGAGGAGGGGGGGCGTGGGAGACCCAGTACTTC.

The chain has TRBV2 and TRBJ2-1, with 9 positions matching TRBD1. The CDR3 is 12 residues long. Looked up from germline, CDR1 is SNHLY and CDR2 is FYNNEI. V lost 6 bases to trimming and J lost 7 bases; unmatched junction nucleotides: 1. The CDR3 sequence: CASRGTGNEQFF. In nucleotides, the CDR3 is TGTGCCAGCAGGGGGACAGGGAATGAGCAGTTCTTC.

This clonotype was detected a few times. The chain employs TRBV29-1 and TRBJ1-2, with D tentatively TRBD1 (5 bases). The ends were cut back, 6 bases at V and 3 bases at J, with 14 bases in the middle. This CDR3 has 13 amino acids. Germline V lookup: CDR1 SQVTM, CDR2 ANQGSEA. The CDR3 sequence is CSVRQNLDYGYTF. The DNA of the CDR3 is TGCAGCGTACGACAGAATTTAGACTATGGCTACACCTTC.

This clonotype was seen only a few times. The chain carries TRBV20-1 and TRBJ2-7, with TRBD2 matching 11 bases. The J segment lost 2 bases and the V segment lost 5 bases, leaving 5 bases of the junction unmatched. The V gene's germline CDR1 is DFQATT and CDR2 SNEGSKA (reference sequence). CDR3 size: 14 residues. CDR3: CSAPGTSGAYEQYF. The CDR3 bases are TGCAGTGCTCCTGGGACTAGCGGCGCCTACGAGCAGTACTTC.

The table lists this clonotype with a few counts. This could be a read error, since a much larger clone is one nucleotide away. This chain links TRBV24-1 with TRBJ2-1; no clear D gene. Germline CDR1 is KGHDR and CDR2 is SFDVKD. The CDR3 runs 17 residues. In nucleotides, the CDR3 is TGTCCCACCAGTGATCCCTCCGCTGACTCAGCAGGCGATGAGCAGTTCTTC. Translated, it gives CPTSDPSADSAGDEQFF.

The chain combines TRBV6-5 with TRBJ2-1, with D tentatively TRBD2 (5 bases). This CDR3 has 13 residues. Germline V gene sequence: CDR1 MNHEY, CDR2 SVGAGI. Trimming removed 6 bases at V and 4 bases at J, with 10 bases between. The CDR3 region is CASSKGLYNEQFF. CDR3 coding DNA: TGTGCCAGCAGCAAAGGACTTTACAATGAGCAGTTCTTC.

The chain recombines TRBV5-1 with TRBJ2-3; D gene ambiguous. Germline CDR1 is SGHRS and CDR2 is YFSETQ. This CDR3 has 12 amino acids. Deletions cut 0 bases from V and 5 bases from J, with 4 bases between. The CDR3 DNA sequence: TGCGCCAGCAGCTTGGATAAAGATACGCAGTATTTT. Its translation is CASSLDKDTQYF.

This clonotype was observed a few times. The rearrangement uses TRBV29-1 and TRBJ2-3, with D possibly matching TRBD2 (6 bases). CDR3 length: 14 amino acids. Germline CDR1 SQVTM, CDR2 ANQGSEA. The V end was cut by 7 bases, the J end by 2 bases, with 16 bases between. CDR3 protein: CSADRDFFTDTQYF. In DNA, the CDR3 is TGCAGCGCTGATCGGGACTTCTTCACAGATACGCAGTATTTT.

The J gene is TRBJ2-5, the V gene TRBV5-1, with 8 positions matching TRBD1. Germline V gives CDR1 SGHRS, CDR2 YFSETQ. Trimming took 2 bases from V and 2 from J; bases not matched to a gene: 5. There are 15 residues in the CDR3. CDR3: CASSLATGAQETQYF. The CDR3 DNA reads TGCGCCAGCAGCTTAGCGACAGGGGCTCAAGAGACCCAGTACTTC.

The J gene is TRBJ2-5, the V gene TRBV5-1, with 11 bases identical to TRBD1. The CDR3 covers 16 residues. Germline V gene data show CDR1 as SGHRS and CDR2 as YFSETQ. V gave up 2 bases and J gave up 1 base; unmatched junction bases: 4. CDR3 coding DNA: TGCGCCAGCAGCTTTGCCGGACAGGGGGCCCAAGAGACCCAGTACTTC. This sequence encodes CASSFAGQGAQETQYF.

The V call is TRBV9, the J call TRBJ2-7; TRBD1 aligns across 9 bases. V shed 3 bases and J 3 bases; nucleotides not matched to a gene: 4. The CDR3 extends over 14 amino acids. Germline V gene data show CDR1 as SGDLS and CDR2 as YYNGEE. In DNA, the CDR3 is TGTGCCAGCAGCGACCGGGACAGGGACTACGAGCAGTACTTC. Translating gives CASSDRDRDYEQYF.

This chain joins TRBV10-3 and TRBJ2-7, with D perhaps matching TRBD1 (5 bases). Germline CDR1 reads ENHRY; CDR2 reads SYGVKD. CDR3 length: 13 residues. The V end lost 6 bases, the J end lost 3 bases, and 12 bases lay between the germline ends. The CDR3 spells CAIRDVDIYEQYF. The CDR3 DNA reads TGTGCCATCAGAGACGTGGACATCTACGAGCAGTACTTC.

This chain uses TRBV7-9 with TRBJ2-1; 7 positions match TRBD1. V was pared by 5 bases and J by 0 bases, with 10 bases of the junction left unmatched. The CDR3 covers 17 residues. Germline CDR1 reads SEHNR; CDR2 reads FQNEAQ (reference sequence). CDR3 nucleotide sequence: TGTGCCAGCAGCATAAGATACAGGGGAGCCTCCTACAATGAGCAGTTCTTC. Its translation: CASSIRYRGASYNEQFF.

V gene TRBV6-5 combines with J gene TRBJ2-7; the match to TRBD2 covers 7 bases. The CDR3 totals 14 residues. The germline V gene has CDR1 MNHEY and CDR2 SVGAGI. V gave up 6 bases and J gave up 0 bases; unmatched junction bases: 5. CDR3 sequence (DNA): TGTGCCAGCAGGACCCTAGCGGCCTCCTACGAGCAGTACTTC. This gives the protein CASRTLAASYEQYF.

In the case of this clonotype: The conserved phenylalanine or tryptophan normally closing the CDR3 is absent here, so this likely arose from a read error. The chain is built from TRBV29-1 and TRBJ2-3; no definite D call. V was trimmed by 4 bases and J by 2 bases, leaving 7 bases between them. CDR3 length: 12 amino acids. Germline V gene lookup returns CDR1 SQVTM and CDR2 ANQGSEA. The CDR3 region is CSVVGNTDTQYL. The DNA for the CDR3 is TGCAGCGTTGTAGGCAACACAGATACGCAGTATTTG.

The chain joins TRBV7-3 to TRBJ2-2, with D maybe TRBD2 (6 bases). Germline CDR1 is SGHTA and CDR2 is FQGTGA. V was pared by 5 bases and J by 1 base, with 11 bases between. This CDR3 has 15 amino acids. This CDR3 is CASSPIGGNTGELFF. CDR3 nucleotides: TGTGCCAGCAGCCCCATCGGGGGGAACACCGGGGAGCTGTTTTTT.

This clonotype was seen a few times. The gene calls are TRBV20-1 and TRBJ2-3; unclear D gene. The CDR3 consists of 11 residues. CDR1 is DFQATT, CDR2 SNEGSKA, per germline (reference sequence). V gave up 3 bases and J gave up 6 bases, with 7 bases separating them. The chain's CDR3 is CSASDPDTQYF. The DNA of the CDR3 is TGCAGTGCTAGTGATCCGGATACGCAGTATTTT.

This chain joins TRBV7-6 and TRBJ1-4, with D uncertain. Germline assignment: CDR1 SGHVS and CDR2 FNYEAQ. The V end was cut by 4 bases, the J end by 2 bases, with 8 bases between. The CDR3 runs to 14 residues. CDR3 protein: CASSSTVTNEKLFF. CDR3 nucleotides: TGTGCCAGCAGCTCTACAGTGACTAATGAAAAACTGTTTTTT.

The genes are TRBV2 and TRBJ1-2; 10 nucleotides agree with TRBD1. Germline lookup yields CDR1 SNHLY and CDR2 FYNNEI. This CDR3 comprises 14 residues. Trimming took 6 bases from V and 6 from J; bases not matched to a gene: 7. CDR3 in DNA: TGTGCCAGCAGGATGTTCGGGACAGGGGATGGCTACACCTTC. Protein sequence: CASRMFGTGDGYTF.

In this sample, this clonotype turned up a few times. The chain recombines TRBV29-1 with TRBJ2-7, with a possible D match to TRBD1 (6 bases). Germline CDR1 is SQVTM and CDR2 is ANQGSEA. This CDR3 contains 13 residues. Trimming took off 7 bases at V and 0 bases at J, with 13 bases between the two ends. The CDR3 region is CSARGIYSYEQYF. For the CDR3, the DNA is TGCAGCGCAAGGGGGATCTACTCCTACGAGCAGTACTTC.

This chain joins TRBV20-1 and TRBJ2-7, with D perhaps matching TRBD1 or TRBD2 (6 bases each). The CDR3 is 14 amino acids. In germline, CDR1 is DFQATT, CDR2 SNEGSKA (reference sequence). The V and J ends lost 6 bases and 2 bases respectively, with 17 bases between them. The CDR3 DNA reads as TGCAGTGCCCCCCCCGTTGGGGGGCCCTACGAGCAGTACTTC. This encodes CSAPPVGGPYEQYF.

This clonotype appeared a few times. A read error may be the cause here, since a much bigger clone is one base away. As DNA, the CDR3 is TGTGCCAGCAGCCTACAGGGTAACGGCCACGAGCAGTACTTC. Translating gives CASSLQGNGHEQYF. The chain employs TRBV3-1 and TRBJ2-7, with D tentatively TRBD1 (6 bases). Germline V gene data show CDR1 as LGHDT and CDR2 as YNNKEL (reference sequence). The CDR3 is 14 residues long. Trimming removed 4 bases at V and 5 bases at J, with 15 bases between.

This clonotype was counted only a few times. The chain couples TRBV9 to TRBJ1-2; weak D call: TRBD1 (5 bases). Germline-derived CDR1 and CDR2 are SGDLS and YYNGEE. Trimming took 8 bases from V and 4 from J, leaving 18 bases between them. The CDR3 totals 14 residues. The CDR3 DNA sequence: TGTGCCAGTTCGTACCAGGGACCGGGCTATGGCTACACCTTC. Its translation: CASSYQGPGYGYTF.

The chain recombines TRBV12-3 or TRBV12-4 with TRBJ2-2; 9 bases line up with TRBD1. Trimming took 4 bases from V and 13 from J; bases not matched to a gene: 4. CDR3 length equals 12 residues. The CDR3 here is CASSWDRVVLFF. The CDR3, as DNA: TGTGCCAGCAGTTGGGACAGGGTCGTGCTGTTTTTT.

This chain connects TRBV15 to TRBJ2-6; unclear D gene. Germline assignment: CDR1 LNHNV and CDR2 YYDKDF (reference sequence). Trimming left V 6 bases short and J 1 base short, with 1 base between. The CDR3 totals 12 residues. Written as DNA, the CDR3 is TGTGCCACCAGTTCTGGGGCCAACGTCCTGACTTTC. This translates into CATSSGANVLTF.

The chain carries TRBV7-6 and TRBJ1-2; D is possibly TRBD1 (5 bases). In germline, CDR1 is SGHVS, CDR2 FNYEAQ. The ends were cut back, 3 bases at V and 0 bases at J, with 8 bases in the middle. The length of the CDR3 is 14 residues. DNA for the CDR3: TGTGCCAGCAGCTTGGGGGGATCTAACTATGGCTACACCTTC. The encoded protein is CASSLGGSNYGYTF.

This clonotype was counted between two and nine times. The gene calls are TRBV12-3 or TRBV12-4 and TRBJ2-1, with 7 bases identical to TRBD2. CDR3 length: 15 residues. The V segment lost 4 bases and the J segment 4 bases; nucleotides outside the gene matches: 7. The CDR3, as DNA: TGTGCCAGCAGTTCTTTCACGGGGGGTTACAATGAGCAGTTCTTC. Translated: CASSSFTGGYNEQFF.

The V gene is TRBV20-1, the J gene TRBJ2-1; D perhaps matches TRBD2 (7 bases). The germline gives CDR1 DFQATT, CDR2 SNEGSKA (reference sequence). This CDR3 spans 14 amino acids. V was pared by 5 bases and J by 8 bases, with 19 bases between. In nucleotides, the CDR3 is TGCAGTGCTGCCTGGGGGGGGGCCACGGATGAGCAGTTCTTC. The encoded protein is CSAAWGGATDEQFF.

This clonotype was found once. V and J are TRBV12-3 or TRBV12-4 and TRBJ2-3; 8 nucleotides align to TRBD2. This CDR3 has 17 amino acids. The junction had 13 bases not matched to a gene; V was cut back by 6 bases and J by 2 bases. CDR3 amino acids: CASRSLVGAGVTDTQYF. The CDR3 DNA is TGTGCCAGCAGGTCCCTGGTAGGAGCGGGGGTCACAGATACGCAGTATTTT.

There are many counts of this clonotype. V is TRBV29-1 and J is TRBJ2-3, with D hard to call. Germline assignment: CDR1 SQVTM and CDR2 ANQGSEA. Between the trimmed V and J ends, which lost 6 bases and 2 bases, there was a span of 15 bases. The CDR3 loop spans 14 amino acids. The CDR3 loop is CSVRPLQHTDTQYF. As DNA, the CDR3 is TGCAGCGTGCGGCCCCTACAACACACAGATACGCAGTATTTT.

This clonotype has a handful of counts. This chain uses TRBV29-1 with TRBJ1-2, with D possibly matching TRBD1 (6 bases). CDR1 SQVTM and CDR2 ANQGSEA come from the germline V gene. V lost 6 bases to trimming and J lost 4 bases, with 15 bases between them. CDR3 size: 13 residues. Here the CDR3 DNA reads TGCAGCGTGGTGCAGGGGCAGGGCTATGGCTACACCTTC. It translates to CSVVQGQGYGYTF.

This clonotype was counted between two and nine times. The chain carries TRBV4-1 and TRBJ2-7; D may match TRBD1 or TRBD2 (5 bases each). The CDR3 sequence is 15 residues long. Germline V gene data show CDR1 as MGHRA and CDR2 as YSYEKL. Between the trimmed V and J ends, which lost 1 base and 0 bases, there was a span of 10 bases. The CDR3 bases are TGCGCCAGCAGCCAAGTGTCAGGGAGCTCCTACGAGCAGTACTTC. This sequence encodes CASSQVSGSSYEQYF.